The T cell receptor (beta chain) described here comes from a study of blood T cell repertoires in COVID-19. Overall study context: Sources were T cells, B-cell-depleted T cells, or PBMCs; the material itself was cDNA or gDNA.

Before being deemed recovered, Cohort 3 donors had two negative PCRs, clearance, or symptom resolution. Per the study methods: By means of reference gene primer amplification, nucleated cell counts were estimated. Using immunoSEQ multiplex PCR, the repertoire was profiled, and TCRdb retains in-frame clones only, with some absent. V, J and clone size derive from that table, while D and trimming were established from the DNA sequence. The table lists some 500,000 clones, roughly 90% of them singletons. The V gene lost 4 bases and the J gene lost 7 bases, with 11 bases spanning the gap. CDR3 size: 13 residues. Germline CDR1 WSHSY, CDR2 SAAADI.

V gene TRBV10-2 combines with J gene TRBJ1-5; possibly TRBD1 for D (5 bases). The sample consisted of PBMCs or T cells enriched from blood (not recorded which). The source is a middle-aged woman who had recovered from COVID-19. CDR3 nucleotides: TGCGCCAGCAGTGGCGGGGCCAGACAGCCCCAGCATTTT. It is translated as CASSGGARQPQHF.